The 3 T cell receptor beta chains below all came from one sample that was sequenced in a study of brain metastases from non-small cell lung cancer. The protocol was immunoSEQ multiplex PCR, while the TCRdb copy is restricted to in-frame clones and leaves out a portion. The repertoire holds 1,500 to 2,000 clones, with approximately 80% as singletons. Input material: tumor-adjacent normal tissue. The receptors shown here come from a donor at least 40 years old with non-small cell lung cancer.

This sequence joins TRBV7-2 and TRBJ2-2, with D tentatively TRBD2 (5 bases). Germline lookup yields CDR1 SGHTA and CDR2 FQGNSA. Trimming removed 3 bases from V and 7 bases from J, with 15 bases in between. This CDR3 has 15 amino acids. For the CDR3, the DNA is TGTGCCAGCAGCTTTATTGGAGGAGTGGGCGGGGAGCTGTTTTTT. Translating it yields CASSFIGGVGGELFF.

This sequence joins TRBV19 and TRBJ2-2; D remains ambiguous. The CDR3 has 14 residues. Germline assignment: CDR1 LNHDA and CDR2 SQIVND (reference sequence). Trimming left V 7 bases short and J 0 bases short, with 9 bases between. The CDR3 here is CASNPFANTGELFF. For the CDR3, the DNA is TGTGCCAGTAATCCATTCGCGAACACCGGGGAGCTGTTTTTT.

In the case of this clone: A much more abundant neighbour one base away suggests this may be a read error. This CDR3 is also generated by other DNA sequences in the sample. The chain couples TRBV29-1 to TRBJ2-1, with D maybe TRBD2 (6 bases). Per germline, CDR1 SQVTM and CDR2 ANQGSEA. CDR3 length: 14 residues. V was cut by 4 bases and J by 0 bases, with 10 bases left in between. Here the CDR3 reads CSVGGILSYNEQFF. DNA of the CDR3: TGCAGCGTTGGCGGGATTCTCTCCTACAATGAGCAGTTCTTC.